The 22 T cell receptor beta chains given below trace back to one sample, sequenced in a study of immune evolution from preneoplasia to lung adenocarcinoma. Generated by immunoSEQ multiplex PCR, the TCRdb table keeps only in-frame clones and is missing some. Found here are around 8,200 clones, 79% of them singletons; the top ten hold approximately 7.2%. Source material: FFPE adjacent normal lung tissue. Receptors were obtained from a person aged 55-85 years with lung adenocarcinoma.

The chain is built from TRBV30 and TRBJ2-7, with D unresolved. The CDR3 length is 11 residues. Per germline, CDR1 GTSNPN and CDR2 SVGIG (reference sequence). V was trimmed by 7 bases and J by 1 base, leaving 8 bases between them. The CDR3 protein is CALGISYEQYF. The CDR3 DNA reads TGTGCCTTGGGAATTTCCTACGAGCAGTACTTC.

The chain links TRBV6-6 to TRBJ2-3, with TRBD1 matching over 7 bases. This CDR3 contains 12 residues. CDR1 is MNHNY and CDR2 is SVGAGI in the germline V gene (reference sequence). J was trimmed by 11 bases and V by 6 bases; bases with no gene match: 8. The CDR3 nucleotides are TGTGCCAGCAGCTATGACAGGGTTGAGCAGTATTTT. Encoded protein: CASSYDRVEQYF.

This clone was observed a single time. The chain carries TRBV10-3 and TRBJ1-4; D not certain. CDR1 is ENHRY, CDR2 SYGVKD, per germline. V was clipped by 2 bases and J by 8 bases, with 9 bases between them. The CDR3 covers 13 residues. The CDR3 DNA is TGTGCCATCAGTGAGGGGATCGGGGAAAAACTGTTTTTT. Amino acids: CAISEGIGEKLFF.

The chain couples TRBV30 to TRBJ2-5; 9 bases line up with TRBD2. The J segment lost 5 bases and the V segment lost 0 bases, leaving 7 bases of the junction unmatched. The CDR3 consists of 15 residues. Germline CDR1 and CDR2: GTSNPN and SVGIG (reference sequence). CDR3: CAWSVLAGQGETQYF. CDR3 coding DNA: TGTGCCTGGAGTGTACTAGCGGGTCAGGGGGAGACCCAGTACTTC.

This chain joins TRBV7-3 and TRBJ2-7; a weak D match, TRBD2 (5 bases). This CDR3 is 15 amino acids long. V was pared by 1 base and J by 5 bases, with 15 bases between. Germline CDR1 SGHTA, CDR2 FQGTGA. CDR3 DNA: TGTGCCAGCAGCTTAATGAGGGCAGGACGGGACGAGCAGTACTTC. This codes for CASSLMRAGRDEQYF.

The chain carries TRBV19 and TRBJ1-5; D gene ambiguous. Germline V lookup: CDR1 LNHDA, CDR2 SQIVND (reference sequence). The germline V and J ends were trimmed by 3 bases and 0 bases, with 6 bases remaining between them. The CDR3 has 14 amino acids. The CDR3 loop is CASSIMDSNQPQHF. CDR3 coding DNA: TGTGCCAGTAGTATTATGGATAGCAATCAGCCCCAGCATTTT.

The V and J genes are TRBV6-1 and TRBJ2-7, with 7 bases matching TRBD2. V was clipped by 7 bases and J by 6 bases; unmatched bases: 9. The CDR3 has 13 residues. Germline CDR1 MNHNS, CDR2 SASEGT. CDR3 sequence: CASKWGGLSEQYF. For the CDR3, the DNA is TGTGCCAGCAAGTGGGGGGGTCTTAGCGAGCAGTACTTC.

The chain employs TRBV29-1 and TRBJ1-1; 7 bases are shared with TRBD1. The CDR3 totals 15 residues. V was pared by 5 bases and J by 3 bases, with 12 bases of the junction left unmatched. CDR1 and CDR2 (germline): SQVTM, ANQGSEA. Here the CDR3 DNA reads TGCAGCGTTCTACCTTCTCTACAGGGGTACACTGAAGCTTTCTTT. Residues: CSVLPSLQGYTEAFF.

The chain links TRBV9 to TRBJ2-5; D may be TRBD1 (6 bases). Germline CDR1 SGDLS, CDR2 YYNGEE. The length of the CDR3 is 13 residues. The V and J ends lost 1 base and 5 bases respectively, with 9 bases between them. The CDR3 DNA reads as TGTGCCAGCAGCGTACAGGGGACGGAGACCCAGTACTTC. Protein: CASSVQGTETQYF.

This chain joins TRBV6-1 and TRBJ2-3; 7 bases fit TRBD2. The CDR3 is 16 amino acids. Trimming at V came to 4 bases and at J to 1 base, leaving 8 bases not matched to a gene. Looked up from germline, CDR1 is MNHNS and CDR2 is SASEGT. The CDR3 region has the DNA TGTGCCAGCAGTGCCCTTTCTAGCGGCGGCACAGATACGCAGTATTTT. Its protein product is CASSALSSGGTDTQYF.

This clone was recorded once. Here the CDR3 reads CASSSGQGHTDTQYF. The CDR3 coding sequence is TGTGCCAGCAGCTCGGGACAGGGCCACACAGATACGCAGTATTTT. The rearrangement joins TRBV7-3 to TRBJ2-3, with 9 bases aligning to TRBD1. V was pared by 4 bases and J by 2 bases, with 4 bases of the junction left unmatched. The CDR3 contains 15 residues. Per the germline V gene, CDR1 is SGHTA and CDR2 is FQGTGA.

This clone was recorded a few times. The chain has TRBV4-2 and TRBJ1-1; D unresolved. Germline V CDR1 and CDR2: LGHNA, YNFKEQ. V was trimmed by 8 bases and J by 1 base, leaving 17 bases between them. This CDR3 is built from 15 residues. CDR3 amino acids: CASRRQRVENTEAFF. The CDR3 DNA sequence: TGTGCCAGCCGACGACAAAGGGTTGAGAACACTGAAGCTTTCTTT.

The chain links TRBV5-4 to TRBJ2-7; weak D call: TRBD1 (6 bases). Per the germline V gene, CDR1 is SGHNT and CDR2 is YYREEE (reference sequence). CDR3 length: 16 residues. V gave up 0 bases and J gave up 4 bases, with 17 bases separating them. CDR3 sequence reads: CASSLGVDRTLYEQYF. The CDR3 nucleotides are TGTGCCAGCAGCTTGGGAGTCGACAGGACCCTTTACGAGCAGTACTTC.

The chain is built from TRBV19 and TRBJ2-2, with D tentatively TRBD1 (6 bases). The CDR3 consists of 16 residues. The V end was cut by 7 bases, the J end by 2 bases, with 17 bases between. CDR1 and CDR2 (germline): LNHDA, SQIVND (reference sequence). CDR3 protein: CASIPETGTNTGELFF. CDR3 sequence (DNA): TGTGCCAGTATCCCTGAGACAGGAACAAACACCGGGGAGCTGTTTTTT.

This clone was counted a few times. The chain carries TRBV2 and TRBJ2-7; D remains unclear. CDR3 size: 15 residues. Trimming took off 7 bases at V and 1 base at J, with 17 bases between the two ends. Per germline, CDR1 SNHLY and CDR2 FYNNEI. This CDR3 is CASKLGASNSYEQYF. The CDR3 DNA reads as TGTGCCAGCAAGTTGGGCGCTTCAAATTCCTACGAGCAGTACTTC.

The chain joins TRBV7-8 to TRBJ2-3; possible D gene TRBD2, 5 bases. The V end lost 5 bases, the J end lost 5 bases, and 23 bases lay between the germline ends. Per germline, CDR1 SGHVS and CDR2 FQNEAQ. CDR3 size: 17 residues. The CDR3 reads CASSESPRASFRDTQYF. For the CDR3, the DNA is TGTGCCAGCAGCGAAAGCCCGAGGGCCAGTTTTAGAGATACGCAGTATTTT.

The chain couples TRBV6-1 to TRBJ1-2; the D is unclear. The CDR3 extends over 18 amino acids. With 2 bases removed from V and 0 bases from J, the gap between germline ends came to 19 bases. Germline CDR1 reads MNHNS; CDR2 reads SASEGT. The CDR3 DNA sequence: TGTGCCAGCAGTGAAAGGTTTGGCGGGATCCCTGCTAACTATGGCTACACCTTC. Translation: CASSERFGGIPANYGYTF.

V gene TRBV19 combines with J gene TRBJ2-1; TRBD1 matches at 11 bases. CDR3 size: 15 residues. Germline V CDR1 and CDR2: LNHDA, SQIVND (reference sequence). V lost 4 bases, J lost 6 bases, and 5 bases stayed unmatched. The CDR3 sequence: CASSKFGTGGNEQFF. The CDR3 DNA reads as TGTGCCAGTAGTAAGTTCGGGACAGGGGGCAATGAGCAGTTCTTC.

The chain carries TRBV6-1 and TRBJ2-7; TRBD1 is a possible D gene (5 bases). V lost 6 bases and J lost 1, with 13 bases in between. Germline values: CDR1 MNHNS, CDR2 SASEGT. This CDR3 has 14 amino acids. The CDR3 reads CASSGQGDSYEQYF. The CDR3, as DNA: TGTGCCAGCAGCGGCCAAGGGGATTCCTACGAGCAGTACTTC.

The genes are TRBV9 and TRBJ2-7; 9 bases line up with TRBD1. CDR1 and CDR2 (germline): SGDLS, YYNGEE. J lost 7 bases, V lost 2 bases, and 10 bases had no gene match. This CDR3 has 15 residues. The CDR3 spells CASSVTGGVIGEQYF. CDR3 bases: TGTGCCAGCAGCGTCACAGGGGGCGTTATAGGGGAGCAGTACTTC.

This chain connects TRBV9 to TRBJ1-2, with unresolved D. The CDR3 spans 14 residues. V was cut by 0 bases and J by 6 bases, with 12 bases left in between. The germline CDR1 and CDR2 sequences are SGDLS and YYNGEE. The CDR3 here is CASSVAAYFNGYTF. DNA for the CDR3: TGTGCCAGCAGCGTAGCTGCTTACTTTAATGGCTACACCTTC.

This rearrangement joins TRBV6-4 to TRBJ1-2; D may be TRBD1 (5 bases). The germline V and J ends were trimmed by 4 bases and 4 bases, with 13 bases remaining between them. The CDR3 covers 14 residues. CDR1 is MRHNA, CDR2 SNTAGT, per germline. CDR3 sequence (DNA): TGTGCCAGCAGTGGGGGCACCGGAGGCTATGGCTACACCTTC. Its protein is CASSGGTGGYGYTF.